The clone carrying this T cell receptor beta chain appeared once. The protocol was immunoSEQ multiplex PCR, while the TCRdb copy is restricted to in-frame clones and leaves out a portion. Here the sample spans roughly 97,000 clones, roughly 89% being singletons. This entry is derived from a study of OX40 agonist ivuxolimab in advanced cancers. The clonotype originates from an adult with an advanced solid tumor such as melanoma, head and neck, liver or kidney cancer. The sample here was CD4+ or CD8+ T cells sorted from blood, taken in a trial of the OX40 agonist ivuxolimab.

The CDR3 is CAWERVVLGYGYTF. The CDR3 region has the DNA TGTGCCTGGGAAAGGGTGGTACTGGGCTATGGCTACACCTTC. The chain couples TRBV30 to TRBJ1-2; no clear D. Deletions cut 5 bases from V and 4 bases from J, with 17 bases between. This CDR3 has 14 amino acids. Germline V lookup: CDR1 GTSNPN, CDR2 SVGIG (reference sequence).